This T cell receptor beta chain was sequenced for a study of blood T cells in healthy people across ages. Points from the study as a whole: It was held that diversity estimates obtained from one million T cells represented underestimates.

On this clonotype itself: The antigen remains unidentified.

PCR was performed a second time for about 6 to 12 cycles using a sample-barcoded 5' primer and a J-beta primer mix. Each of the cDNA molecules was tagged by a template-switch adaptor with 12 random nucleotides. TCRdb itself ran the 5' RACE reads through MiXCR, one entry per CDR3 protein. The sample lists about 1.1 million distinct CDR3 sequences; around two fifths were seen once. The CDR3 is 14 residues long. Germline CDR1 reads DFQATT; CDR2 reads SNEGSKA (reference sequence). Trimming took 1 base from V and 7 from J, leaving 17 bases between them. The chain joins TRBV20-1 to TRBJ2-7; possible D gene TRBD2, 5 bases. Specimen: blood. This TCR was sampled from a man aged 18-30 years in good health. CDR3 in amino acids: CSARAGFGMKEQYF. CDR3 in DNA: TGCAGTGCTAGAGCTGGGTTCGGGATGAAAGAGCAGTACTTC.